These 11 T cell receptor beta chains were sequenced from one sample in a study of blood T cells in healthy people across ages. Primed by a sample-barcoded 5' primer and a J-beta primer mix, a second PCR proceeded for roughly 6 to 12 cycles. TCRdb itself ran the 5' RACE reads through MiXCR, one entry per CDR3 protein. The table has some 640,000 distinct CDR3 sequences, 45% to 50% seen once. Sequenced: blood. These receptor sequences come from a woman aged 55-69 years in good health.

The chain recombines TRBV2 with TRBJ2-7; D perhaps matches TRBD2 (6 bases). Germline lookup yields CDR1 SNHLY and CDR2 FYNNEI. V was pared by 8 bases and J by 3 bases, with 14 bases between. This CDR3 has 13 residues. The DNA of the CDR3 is TGTGCCAGCGGTGCCGGGGGTCTCTACGAGCAGTACTTC. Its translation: CASGAGGLYEQYF. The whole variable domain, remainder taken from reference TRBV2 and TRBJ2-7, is EPEVTQTPSHQVTQMGQEVILRCVPISNHLYFYWYRQILGQKVEFLVSFYNNEISEKSEIFDDQFSVERPDGSNFTLKIRSTKLEDSAMYFCASGAGGLYEQYFGPGTRLTVT.

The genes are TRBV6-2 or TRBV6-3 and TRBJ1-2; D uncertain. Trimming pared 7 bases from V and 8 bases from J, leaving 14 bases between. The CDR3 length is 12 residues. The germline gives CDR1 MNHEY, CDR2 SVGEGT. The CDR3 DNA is TGTGCCAGCAAAGATGGGGTGCGCGGCTACACCTTC. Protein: CASKDGVRGYTF.

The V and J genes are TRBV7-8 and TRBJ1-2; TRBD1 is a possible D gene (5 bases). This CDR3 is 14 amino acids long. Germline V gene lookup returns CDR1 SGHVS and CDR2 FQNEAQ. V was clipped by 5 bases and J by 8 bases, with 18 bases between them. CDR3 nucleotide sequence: TGTGCCAGCAGCCTCTGGACCAAGGGGCAAGGCTACACCTTC. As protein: CASSLWTKGQGYTF.

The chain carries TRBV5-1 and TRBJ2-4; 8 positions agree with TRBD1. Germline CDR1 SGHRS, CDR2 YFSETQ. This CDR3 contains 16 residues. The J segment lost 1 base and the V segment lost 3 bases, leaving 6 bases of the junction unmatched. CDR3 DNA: TGCGCCAGCAGCTCAACGAGACAGGGGGCCAAAAACATTCAGTACTTC. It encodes CASSSTRQGAKNIQYF.

The CDR3 is CASMRAAMMNTEAFF. The CDR3 nucleotides are TGTGCCAGCATGAGAGCTGCCATGATGAACACTGAAGCTTTCTTT. The genes are TRBV2 and TRBJ1-1, with D hard to call. Germline V gene sequence: CDR1 SNHLY, CDR2 FYNNEI. Trimming stripped 7 bases from V and 0 bases from J, with 15 bases between. CDR3 length equals 15 residues.

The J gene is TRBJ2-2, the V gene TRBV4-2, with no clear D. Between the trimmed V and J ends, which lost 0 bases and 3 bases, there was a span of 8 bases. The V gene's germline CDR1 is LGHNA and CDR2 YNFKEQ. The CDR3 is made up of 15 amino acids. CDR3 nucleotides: TGTGCCAGCAGCCAAGACCCGGGCTACACCGGGGAGCTGTTTTTT. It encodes CASSQDPGYTGELFF.

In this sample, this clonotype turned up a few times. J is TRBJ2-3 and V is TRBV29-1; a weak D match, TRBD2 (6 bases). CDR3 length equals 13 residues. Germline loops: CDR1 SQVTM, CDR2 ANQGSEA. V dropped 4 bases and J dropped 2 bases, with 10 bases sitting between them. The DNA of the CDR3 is TGCAGCGTTGTTGGCGGGGCCACAGATACGCAGTATTTT. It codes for CSVVGGATDTQYF.

The CDR3 loop is CSVGYWAAVQETQYF. CDR3 nucleotides: TGCAGCGTTGGGTACTGGGCAGCTGTACAAGAGACCCAGTACTTC. The chain employs TRBV29-1 and TRBJ2-7, with unresolved D. The DNA end lines up better with TRBJ2-5; the J call may be wrong. CDR3 length: 15 residues. Germline CDR1 is SQVTM and CDR2 is ANQGSEA.

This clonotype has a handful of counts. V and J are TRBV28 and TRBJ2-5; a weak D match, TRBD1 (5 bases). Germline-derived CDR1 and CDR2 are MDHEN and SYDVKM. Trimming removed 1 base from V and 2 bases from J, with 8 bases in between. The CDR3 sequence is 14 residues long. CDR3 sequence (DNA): TGTGCCAGCAGTTTATCGCCAGGGCAAGAGACCCAGTACTTC. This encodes CASSLSPGQETQYF.

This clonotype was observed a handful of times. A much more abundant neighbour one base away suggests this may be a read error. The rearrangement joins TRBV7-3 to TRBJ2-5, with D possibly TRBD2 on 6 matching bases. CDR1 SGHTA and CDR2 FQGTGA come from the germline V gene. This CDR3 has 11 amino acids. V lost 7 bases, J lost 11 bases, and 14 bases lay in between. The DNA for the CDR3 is TGTGCCAGCACCCAGTCGGGGGAGCAGTACTTC. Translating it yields CASTQSGEQYF. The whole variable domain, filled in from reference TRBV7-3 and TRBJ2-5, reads GAGVSQTPSNKVTEKGKYVELRCDPISGHTALYWYRQSLGQGPEFLIYFQGTGAADDSGLPNDRFFAVRPEGSVSTLKIQRTERGDSAVYLCASTQSGEQYFGPGTRLLVL.

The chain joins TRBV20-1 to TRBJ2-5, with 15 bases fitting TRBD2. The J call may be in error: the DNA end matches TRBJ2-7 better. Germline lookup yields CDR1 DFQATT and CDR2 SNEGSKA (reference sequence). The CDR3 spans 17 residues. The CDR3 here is CSATQLRTSGRGYEQYF. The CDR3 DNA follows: TGCAGTGCTACGCAGCTTAGGACTAGCGGGAGGGGATACGAGCAGTACTTC.